A selection of T cell receptor beta chains follows, all from one sample in a study of PD-L1 blockade in urothelial cancer. Here immunoSEQ multiplex PCR was the method, and the copy in TCRdb shows in-frame clones only, minus some. The sample includes roughly 120,000 clones, roughly 83% of them seen just once. The source was PBMCs, collected around atezolizumab (anti-PD-L1) treatment. These receptors were collected from a man aged 50-60 years with urothelial cancer. Both conserved end residues are part of each CDR3. Each record gives: J gene, CDR3 length, D gene, clone size, V gene, CDR3 DNA, CDR3 protein. A D gene is named only where the DNA matches it firmly. Size is stated for part of the rows, as once, few or many counts, or as a class when the clone is expanded.

>TRBJ1-5|15|NA|NA|TRBV5-8
TGTGCCAGCAGCTTAGTTCACGGGAGCAATCAGCCCCAGCATTTT
CASSLVHGSNQPQHF
>TRBJ2-4|13|TRBD1|NA|TRBV6-5
TGTGCCAGCAGTCGGGACAGGTGGAACATTCAGTACTTC
CASSRDRWNIQYF
>TRBJ2-7|14|NA|NA|TRBV5-1
TGCGCCAGCAGCTTTATGGACAGATTCTACGAGCAGTACTTC
CASSFMDRFYEQYF
>TRBJ2-1|14|NA|NA|TRBV7-6
TGTGCCAGCAGCTCCCAATACAAACACAATGAGCAGTTCTTC
CASSSQYKHNEQFF
>TRBJ2-3|16|TRBD1|NA|TRBV4-2
TGTGCCAGCAGCCAACTTGGACAGGGAACGGCAGATACGCAGTATTTT
CASSQLGQGTADTQYF
>TRBJ2-2|15|TRBD2|once|TRBV11-2
TGTGCCAGCAGCCCCGGGGGGTGGAACACCGGGGAGCTGTTTTTT
CASSPGGWNTGELFF
>TRBJ1-2|14|NA|many|TRBV28
TGTGCCAGCGTATCTGGGGGGTTTAACTATGGCTACACCTTC
CASVSGGFNYGYTF
>TRBJ1-4|16|NA|NA|TRBV6-5
TGTGCCAGCAGTTACTTGGGCGGGACGCGGGGTGAAAAACTGTTTTTT
CASSYLGGTRGEKLFF
>TRBJ2-3|15|NA|NA|TRBV27
TGTGCCAGCAGTTCAGCGGTAGGAAGCACAGATACGCAGTATTTT
CASSSAVGSTDTQYF
>TRBJ2-2|14|NA|NA|TRBV5-5
TGTGCCAGCATCGAACAGGGCTTCTCCGGGGAGCTGTTTTTT
CASIEQGFSGELFF
>TRBJ1-2|16|NA|NA|TRBV10-3
TGTGCCATCAGTGAGGCAGGGTCCCGCGTCTTCTATGGCTACACCTTC
CAISEAGSRVFYGYTF
>TRBJ2-3|15|TRBD2|NA|TRBV7-9
TGTGCCAGCAGCTTATTACCGGGAGGGTACGATACGCAGTATTTT
CASSLLPGGYDTQYF
>TRBJ2-4|15|TRBD2|once|TRBV5-1
TGCGCCAGCAGCTTGGCCGGGGGGATGGGAAACATTCAGTACTTC
CASSLAGGMGNIQYF
>TRBJ2-3|14|TRBD2|NA|TRBV30
TGTGCCTGCCGTACTAGCGGGAGAGGGAATACGCAGTATTTT
CACRTSGRGNTQYF
>TRBJ1-2|13|TRBD1|NA|TRBV6-5
TGTGCCAGCAGACGTGACAGGGTAGATGGCTACACCTTC
CASRRDRVDGYTF
>TRBJ2-3|14|NA|NA|TRBV9
TGTGCCAGCAGCGCCGACTTGGGCACAGATACGCAGTATTTT
CASSADLGTDTQYF
>TRBJ2-6|15|TRBD1|NA|TRBV9
TGTGCCAGCAGCGTGACAGGGAGTGGGGCCAACGTCCTGACTTTC
CASSVTGSGANVLTF
>TRBJ1-5|13|NA|once|TRBV19
TGTGCCGCCACCGACGGGACATCTAGGCCCCAGCATTTT
CAATDGTSRPQHF
>TRBJ1-4|13|NA|NA|TRBV30
TGTGCCTGGAGCTGGGAGGGAGGTGAAAAACTGTTTTTT
CAWSWEGGEKLFF
>TRBJ2-1|15|TRBD1|NA|TRBV11-3
TGTGCCAGCAGCGCACGGGACAGTGTATACAATGAGCAGTTCTTC
CASSARDSVYNEQFF
>TRBJ2-3|14|TRBD1|NA|TRBV28
TGTGCCAGCAGTAGGACAGGGCTTACAGATACGCAGTATTTT
CASSRTGLTDTQYF
>TRBJ1-1|16|NA|NA|TRBV5-1
TGCGCCAGCAGCTCCAAACAGGGTGGCTTACGTCCTGAAGCTTTCTTT
CASSSKQGGLRPEAFF
>TRBJ1-1|13|NA|NA|TRBV6-1
TGTGCCAGCAAACGGACTGTGAACACTGAAGCTTTCTTT
CASKRTVNTEAFF
>TRBJ2-1|13|TRBD2|NA|TRBV5-1
TGCGCCAGCAGCGGAGCGGGGTTCAATGAGCAGTTCTTC
CASSGAGFNEQFF
>TRBJ2-1|15|TRBD1|NA|TRBV28
TGTGCCAGCAGTTTCCTAGCCCAGGGGGACAATGAGCAGTTCTTC
CASSFLAQGDNEQFF
>TRBJ2-2|19|TRBD1|NA|TRBV7-9
TGTGCCAGCAGTAAGGGGGGACAGGGAGTCAATTGGAAGACCGGGGAGCTGTTTTTT
CASSKGGQGVNWKTGELFF
>TRBJ1-5|14|TRBD1|NA|TRBV7-2
TGTGCCAGCAGCGCGGGACAGTCCAATCAGCCCCAGCATTTT
CASSAGQSNQPQHF
>TRBJ1-2|14|NA|NA|TRBV19
TGTGCCAGTAGTTACAGGGCCTCTAACTATGGCTACACCTTC
CASSYRASNYGYTF
>TRBJ2-1|14|TRBD2|NA|TRBV27
TGTGCCAGCAACGGGCTAGCGGGGAGAAATGAGCAGTTCTTC
CASNGLAGRNEQFF
>TRBJ2-7|15|TRBD2|NA|TRBV5-1
TGCGCCAGCAGCTTGGCTAGCGGGGTCGCTGGGGAGCAGTACTTC
CASSLASGVAGEQYF
>TRBJ2-5|16|TRBD1|NA|TRBV7-2
TGTGCCAGCAGCCGGACAGGGTCAGGACGCCAAGAGACCCAGTACTTC
CASSRTGSGRQETQYF
>TRBJ2-7|14|TRBD1|few|TRBV5-1
TGCGCCAGCAGCGTTAACAGGGGCTCCTACGAGCAGTACTTC
CASSVNRGSYEQYF
>TRBJ2-1|17|TRBD2|NA|TRBV28
TGTGCCAGCACGGCTAGCGGGACCCGAAGCTCCTACAATGAGCAGTTCTTC
CASTASGTRSSYNEQFF
>TRBJ2-5|10|NA|NA|TRBV20-1
TGCAGTGGTCTATTAAAGACCCAGTACTTC
CSGLLKTQYF
>TRBJ1-4|16|NA|NA|TRBV5-1
TGCGCCAGCAGCTTCGGGTATGGAGGTCCCGATGAAAAACTGTTTTTT
CASSFGYGGPDEKLFF
>TRBJ1-1|16|TRBD1|NA|TRBV7-9
TGTGCCAGCAGCGCCCGGAGTGGGCAGGGGGAAACTGAAGCTTTCTTT
CASSARSGQGETEAFF
>TRBJ1-1|14|TRBD1|NA|TRBV5-1
TGCGCCAGCAGCTTGGGACAGGGGATTTCTGAAGCTTTCTTT
CASSLGQGISEAFF
>TRBJ1-6|15|NA|NA|TRBV18
TGTGCCAGCTCACCCCTGGGGCGGGGCGATTCACCCCTCCACTTT
CASSPLGRGDSPLHF
>TRBJ1-2|15|TRBD1|NA|TRBV28
TGTGCCAGCAGTCTTTACAGGGGGCTGTGGAGTGGCTACACCTTC
CASSLYRGLWSGYTF
>TRBJ2-7|14|TRBD2|NA|TRBV4-1
TGCGCCAGCAGCCTAGCGGGAGGTTCCTACGAGCAGTACTTC
CASSLAGGSYEQYF
>TRBJ1-3|11|NA|NA|TRBV14
TGTGCCAGCAGCCCAGGGAACACCATATATTTT
CASSPGNTIYF
>TRBJ1-6|13|TRBD1|NA|TRBV7-9
TGTGCCACCACAGCAGGGGGTAATTCACCCCTCCACTTT
CATTAGGNSPLHF
>TRBJ2-2|12|NA|NA|TRBV19
TGTGCCATCCAGGGTCTGGGCGGGGAGCTGTTTTTT
CAIQGLGGELFF
>TRBJ2-2|17|TRBD1|NA|TRBV18
TGTGCCAGCTCACTTAGACTCTCAGGGGGCGACACCGGGGAGCTGTTTTTT
CASSLRLSGGDTGELFF
>TRBJ1-1|16|NA|NA|TRBV28
TGTGCCAGCCCCCCAAGGGCCGCAGGGGAGAACACTGAAGCTTTCTTT
CASPPRAAGENTEAFF